Below, 8 T cell receptor beta chains from the same sample are listed, as sequenced in a study of identical twins. TCRdb itself ran the 5' RACE reads through MiXCR, one entry per CDR3 protein. This sample has under 300,000 distinct CDR3 sequences, with roughly 13% found just once. The same data also went into a second study, on yellow fever vaccine responses in identical twins.

Sequenced input: memory (CD45RO+) T cells sorted from blood. Source of these receptors: a young woman in good health.

This clonotype was counted only a few times. The chain joins TRBV20-1 to TRBJ1-2; 7 bases agree with TRBD1. After removal of 6 bases from V and 3 bases from J, the junction contained 7 bases not matched to a gene. This CDR3 has 13 residues. Germline V gives CDR1 DFQATT, CDR2 SNEGSKA (reference sequence). DNA for the CDR3: TGCAGTGCCATCGAACAGGGGTACTATGGCTACACCTTC. This gives the protein CSAIEQGYYGYTF.

This clonotype showed up just a few times. The J gene is TRBJ2-3, the V gene TRBV5-6, with 8 bases aligning to TRBD2. Germline assignment: CDR1 SGHDT and CDR2 YYEEEE. V shed 0 bases and J 4 bases; nucleotides not matched to a gene: 13. The CDR3 covers 18 residues. CDR3 DNA: TGTGCCAGCAGCTTGGGTGCGCGGGCGGGAGGTGTTCCAGATACGCAGTATTTT. This encodes CASSLGARAGGVPDTQYF.

This clonotype occurred many times. V gene TRBV30 combines with J gene TRBJ2-7, with D uncertain. This CDR3 is 9 amino acids long. V was cut by 4 bases and J by 9 bases, with 7 bases left in between. CDR1 is GTSNPN, CDR2 SVGIG, per germline (reference sequence). This CDR3 reads CAWIIRQYF. CDR3 coding DNA: TGTGCCTGGATAATACGGCAGTACTTC.

This rearrangement joins TRBV28 to TRBJ1-1, with 7 bases matching TRBD1. The CDR3 covers 17 residues. Per the germline V gene, CDR1 is MDHEN and CDR2 is SYDVKM. V was pared by 5 bases and J by 2 bases, with 14 bases of the junction left unmatched. The CDR3 here is CASSTRRTGVLNTEAFF. CDR3 bases: TGTGCCAGCAGTACACGTCGGACAGGTGTCCTTAACACTGAAGCTTTCTTT.

The CDR3 DNA reads TGTGCCAGCAGCGAGGGATTAAGCACCGGGGAGCTGTTTTTT. Translating gives CASSEGLSTGELFF. The chain recombines TRBV6-4 with TRBJ2-2; D is perhaps TRBD2 (5 bases). The V and J ends lost 6 bases and 4 bases respectively, with 12 bases between them. The CDR3 totals 14 residues. Germline V gene lookup returns CDR1 MRHNA and CDR2 SNTAGT.

Written as DNA, the CDR3 is TGCAGTGCTCCGGCCTACAATGAGCAGTTCTTC. The encoded protein is CSAPAYNEQFF. The chain links TRBV20-1 to TRBJ2-1, with unresolved D. This CDR3 region has 11 residues. Germline CDR1 and CDR2: DFQATT and SNEGSKA (reference sequence). Trimming removed 5 bases at V and 2 bases at J, with 4 bases between.

This clonotype was detected only a few times. This chain connects TRBV24-1 to TRBJ2-3; D is possibly TRBD1 or TRBD2 (5 bases each). The CDR3 runs 14 residues. Germline V gives CDR1 KGHDR, CDR2 SFDVKD. Trimming left V 8 bases short and J 4 bases short, with 15 bases between. As DNA, the CDR3 is TGTGCCACCACCGGGACGGGCGGGTCAGATACGCAGTATTTT. This sequence encodes CATTGTGGSDTQYF.

This clonotype appeared many times. The chain is built from TRBV2 and TRBJ2-7, with 13 bases aligning to TRBD2. The trim removed 7 bases at V and 3 bases at J, leaving 6 bases unmatched. The CDR3 totals 15 residues. Germline V gene lookup returns CDR1 SNHLY and CDR2 FYNNEI. The CDR3 DNA is TGTGCCAGCAACCCGGGACTAGCGGGGATCTACGAGCAGTACTTC. As protein: CASNPGLAGIYEQYF.